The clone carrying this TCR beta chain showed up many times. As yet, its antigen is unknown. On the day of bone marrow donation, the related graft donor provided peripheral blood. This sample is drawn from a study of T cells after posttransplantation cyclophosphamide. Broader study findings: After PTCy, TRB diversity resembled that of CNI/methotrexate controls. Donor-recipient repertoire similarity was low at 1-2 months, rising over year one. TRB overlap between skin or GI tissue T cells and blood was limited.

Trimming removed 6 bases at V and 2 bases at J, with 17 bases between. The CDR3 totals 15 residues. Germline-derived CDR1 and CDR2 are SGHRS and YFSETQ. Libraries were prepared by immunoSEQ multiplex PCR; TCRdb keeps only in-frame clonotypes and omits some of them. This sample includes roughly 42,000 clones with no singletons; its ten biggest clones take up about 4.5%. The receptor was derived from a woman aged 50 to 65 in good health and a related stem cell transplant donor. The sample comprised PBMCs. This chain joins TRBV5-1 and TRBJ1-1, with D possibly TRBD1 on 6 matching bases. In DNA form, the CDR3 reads TGCGCCAGCACACAAACCGGGACAACTAACACTGAAGCTTTCTTT. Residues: CASTQTGTTNTEAFF.